This passage covers 5 T cell receptor beta chains from one sample sequenced in a study of blood T cells in healthy people across ages. Primed by a sample-barcoded 5' primer and a J-beta primer mix, a second PCR proceeded for 7 to 11 cycles. TCRdb re-called the 5' RACE reads with MiXCR, one entry per CDR3 protein. The sample includes approximately 600,000 distinct CDR3 sequences, 58% of them seen just once. Sequenced: blood. The receptors derive from a man between 60 and 75 years old in good health.

V gene TRBV6-6 combines with J gene TRBJ1-4; 8 bases map to TRBD1. The CDR3 has 14 residues. Trimming removed 5 bases from V and 4 bases from J; junction bases left unmatched: 3. In germline, CDR1 is MNHNY, CDR2 SVGAGI (reference sequence). The CDR3 sequence: CASSRTGINEKLFF. CDR3 DNA sequence: TGTGCCAGCAGTCGGACAGGGATTAATGAAAAACTGTTTTTT.

To note about this clonotype: Since a much larger clone is just one base distant, this may be a read error. This chain uses TRBV24-1 with TRBJ2-1; D unclear. This CDR3 contains 14 residues. V lost 7 bases and J 0 bases, leaving 9 bases between the germline ends. Germline V gives CDR1 KGHDR, CDR2 SFDVKD. The CDR3 sequence: CATRDERSYNEQFF. The CDR3 DNA sequence: TGTGCCACCAGGGACGAACGCTCCTACAATGAGCAGTTCTTC.

The chain is built from TRBV6-9 and TRBJ2-7; the D call may be TRBD1 or TRBD2 (5 bases each). V lost 4 bases and J lost 0, with 16 bases in between. In germline, CDR1 is MNHGY, CDR2 SVAAGI. This CDR3 spans 16 amino acids. The CDR3 bases are TGTGCCAGCAGTTCTACCCGGGACGTGAACTCCTACGAGCAGTACTTC. Translating it yields CASSSTRDVNSYEQYF.

V is TRBV6-6 and J is TRBJ1-1; D gene uncertain. This CDR3 has 15 amino acids. From germline, CDR1 is MNHNY and CDR2 SVGAGI (reference sequence). The ends were cut back, 0 bases at V and 1 base at J, with 9 bases in the middle. The CDR3: CASSYSIFPNTEAFF. The CDR3, as DNA: TGTGCCAGCAGTTACTCGATTTTCCCGAACACTGAAGCTTTCTTT.

V gene TRBV7-9 combines with J gene TRBJ2-7; D not certain. Trimming removed 5 bases at V and 5 bases at J, with 16 bases between. Germline V gene lookup returns CDR1 SEHNR and CDR2 FQNEAQ (reference sequence). The length of the CDR3 is 14 residues. CDR3 loop: CASSLGGGSDEQYF. CDR3 nucleotide sequence: TGTGCCAGCAGCCTAGGCGGTGGGTCCGACGAGCAGTACTTC. Using reference TRBV7-9 and TRBJ2-7 for the parts outside the CDR3, the full variable domain is DTGVSQNPRHKITKRGQNVTFRCDPISEHNRLYWYRQTLGQGPEFLTYFQNEAQLEKSRLLSDRFSAERPKGSFSTLEIQRTEQGDSAMYLCASSLGGGSDEQYFGPGTRLTVT.